The next 8 T cell receptor beta chains were all read from a single sample in a study of T cell changes during pregnancy in multiple sclerosis. Using immunoSEQ multiplex PCR, the repertoire was profiled, and TCRdb retains in-frame clones only, with some absent. Of 40,000 or so clones listed, 80% to 95% are singletons. The sample consisted of CD4+ T cells from peripheral blood mononuclear cells, taken in the third trimester of pregnancy. These receptors were taken from a female donor in good health, enrolled as a control in a pregnancy study.

The rearrangement uses TRBV10-3 and TRBJ1-2; no definite D call. Germline CDR1 ENHRY, CDR2 SYGVKD. The CDR3 runs to 13 residues. Trimming stripped 6 bases from V and 3 bases from J, with 11 bases between. CDR3: CAIRGATDYGYTF. In DNA form, the CDR3 reads TGTGCCATCAGGGGAGCCACAGACTATGGCTACACCTTC.

This chain connects TRBV7-2 to TRBJ2-1, with TRBD2 as a possible D gene (5 bases). CDR1 and CDR2 from the germline V gene are SGHTA and FQGNSA. The CDR3 runs 12 residues. Trimming stripped 3 bases from V and 9 bases from J, with 9 bases between. The CDR3 reads CASSFLRAEQFF. The CDR3 nucleotides read TGTGCCAGCAGCTTCCTGAGGGCTGAGCAGTTCTTC.

CDR3 sequence: CASSLTSPGAAYTEAFF. The CDR3 DNA is TGTGCCAGCAGCCTCACATCCCCTGGGGCGGCGTACACTGAAGCTTTCTTT. The chain is built from TRBV28 and TRBJ1-1; maybe TRBD1 (5 bases). CDR1 and CDR2 from the germline V gene are MDHEN and SYDVKM. CDR3 size: 17 residues. The ends were cut back, 6 bases at V and 3 bases at J, with 23 bases in the middle.

The chain employs TRBV6-5 and TRBJ2-2; D gene ambiguous. The germline gives CDR1 MNHEY, CDR2 SVGAGI. This CDR3 has 14 amino acids. Trimming left V 6 bases short and J 1 base short, with 9 bases between. CDR3 DNA: TGTGCCAGCAGCTACGAACAGAACACCGGGGAGCTGTTTTTT. Its translation is CASSYEQNTGELFF.

The chain uses TRBV6-6 and TRBJ2-5, with 11 bases identical to TRBD1. V lost 5 bases and J lost 5; bases outside the gene matches: 10. This CDR3 contains 16 residues. Germline V gives CDR1 MNHNY, CDR2 SVGAGI (reference sequence). The CDR3 region has the DNA TGTGCCAGCAGTACCTCCGGGACAGGGGGTGGGGAGACCCAGTACTTC. Amino acid sequence: CASSTSGTGGGETQYF.

The chain has TRBV6-6 and TRBJ1-3; TRBD1 aligns across 7 bases. V lost 10 bases to trimming and J lost 8 bases; unmatched junction nucleotides: 5. The CDR3 is made up of 11 amino acids. Germline V gives CDR1 MNHNY, CDR2 SVGAGI (reference sequence). The CDR3 region has the DNA TGTGCCACAAGACAGGGTGACACCATATATTTT. Translating gives CATRQGDTIYF.

Only a few counts were recorded for this clone. The CDR3 nucleotides read TGCAGCGTTGACAGAAACAGGGAGGCTTTCTTT. It is translated as CSVDRNREAFF. The chain couples TRBV29-1 to TRBJ1-1; TRBD1 might be the D (6 bases). The V and J ends lost 3 bases and 11 bases respectively, with 13 bases between them. The CDR3 is made up of 11 amino acids. The germline CDR1 and CDR2 sequences are SQVTM and ANQGSEA.

This sequence joins TRBV2 and TRBJ2-1, with D possibly being TRBD2 (6 bases). Germline V gene lookup returns CDR1 SNHLY and CDR2 FYNNEI. The V gene lost 0 bases and the J gene lost 8 bases, with 14 bases spanning the gap. There are 15 residues in the CDR3. As DNA, the CDR3 is TGTGCCAGCAGTGAAGCGTACGGCCGGAGGGATGAGCAGTTCTTC. Translation gives CASSEAYGRRDEQFF.